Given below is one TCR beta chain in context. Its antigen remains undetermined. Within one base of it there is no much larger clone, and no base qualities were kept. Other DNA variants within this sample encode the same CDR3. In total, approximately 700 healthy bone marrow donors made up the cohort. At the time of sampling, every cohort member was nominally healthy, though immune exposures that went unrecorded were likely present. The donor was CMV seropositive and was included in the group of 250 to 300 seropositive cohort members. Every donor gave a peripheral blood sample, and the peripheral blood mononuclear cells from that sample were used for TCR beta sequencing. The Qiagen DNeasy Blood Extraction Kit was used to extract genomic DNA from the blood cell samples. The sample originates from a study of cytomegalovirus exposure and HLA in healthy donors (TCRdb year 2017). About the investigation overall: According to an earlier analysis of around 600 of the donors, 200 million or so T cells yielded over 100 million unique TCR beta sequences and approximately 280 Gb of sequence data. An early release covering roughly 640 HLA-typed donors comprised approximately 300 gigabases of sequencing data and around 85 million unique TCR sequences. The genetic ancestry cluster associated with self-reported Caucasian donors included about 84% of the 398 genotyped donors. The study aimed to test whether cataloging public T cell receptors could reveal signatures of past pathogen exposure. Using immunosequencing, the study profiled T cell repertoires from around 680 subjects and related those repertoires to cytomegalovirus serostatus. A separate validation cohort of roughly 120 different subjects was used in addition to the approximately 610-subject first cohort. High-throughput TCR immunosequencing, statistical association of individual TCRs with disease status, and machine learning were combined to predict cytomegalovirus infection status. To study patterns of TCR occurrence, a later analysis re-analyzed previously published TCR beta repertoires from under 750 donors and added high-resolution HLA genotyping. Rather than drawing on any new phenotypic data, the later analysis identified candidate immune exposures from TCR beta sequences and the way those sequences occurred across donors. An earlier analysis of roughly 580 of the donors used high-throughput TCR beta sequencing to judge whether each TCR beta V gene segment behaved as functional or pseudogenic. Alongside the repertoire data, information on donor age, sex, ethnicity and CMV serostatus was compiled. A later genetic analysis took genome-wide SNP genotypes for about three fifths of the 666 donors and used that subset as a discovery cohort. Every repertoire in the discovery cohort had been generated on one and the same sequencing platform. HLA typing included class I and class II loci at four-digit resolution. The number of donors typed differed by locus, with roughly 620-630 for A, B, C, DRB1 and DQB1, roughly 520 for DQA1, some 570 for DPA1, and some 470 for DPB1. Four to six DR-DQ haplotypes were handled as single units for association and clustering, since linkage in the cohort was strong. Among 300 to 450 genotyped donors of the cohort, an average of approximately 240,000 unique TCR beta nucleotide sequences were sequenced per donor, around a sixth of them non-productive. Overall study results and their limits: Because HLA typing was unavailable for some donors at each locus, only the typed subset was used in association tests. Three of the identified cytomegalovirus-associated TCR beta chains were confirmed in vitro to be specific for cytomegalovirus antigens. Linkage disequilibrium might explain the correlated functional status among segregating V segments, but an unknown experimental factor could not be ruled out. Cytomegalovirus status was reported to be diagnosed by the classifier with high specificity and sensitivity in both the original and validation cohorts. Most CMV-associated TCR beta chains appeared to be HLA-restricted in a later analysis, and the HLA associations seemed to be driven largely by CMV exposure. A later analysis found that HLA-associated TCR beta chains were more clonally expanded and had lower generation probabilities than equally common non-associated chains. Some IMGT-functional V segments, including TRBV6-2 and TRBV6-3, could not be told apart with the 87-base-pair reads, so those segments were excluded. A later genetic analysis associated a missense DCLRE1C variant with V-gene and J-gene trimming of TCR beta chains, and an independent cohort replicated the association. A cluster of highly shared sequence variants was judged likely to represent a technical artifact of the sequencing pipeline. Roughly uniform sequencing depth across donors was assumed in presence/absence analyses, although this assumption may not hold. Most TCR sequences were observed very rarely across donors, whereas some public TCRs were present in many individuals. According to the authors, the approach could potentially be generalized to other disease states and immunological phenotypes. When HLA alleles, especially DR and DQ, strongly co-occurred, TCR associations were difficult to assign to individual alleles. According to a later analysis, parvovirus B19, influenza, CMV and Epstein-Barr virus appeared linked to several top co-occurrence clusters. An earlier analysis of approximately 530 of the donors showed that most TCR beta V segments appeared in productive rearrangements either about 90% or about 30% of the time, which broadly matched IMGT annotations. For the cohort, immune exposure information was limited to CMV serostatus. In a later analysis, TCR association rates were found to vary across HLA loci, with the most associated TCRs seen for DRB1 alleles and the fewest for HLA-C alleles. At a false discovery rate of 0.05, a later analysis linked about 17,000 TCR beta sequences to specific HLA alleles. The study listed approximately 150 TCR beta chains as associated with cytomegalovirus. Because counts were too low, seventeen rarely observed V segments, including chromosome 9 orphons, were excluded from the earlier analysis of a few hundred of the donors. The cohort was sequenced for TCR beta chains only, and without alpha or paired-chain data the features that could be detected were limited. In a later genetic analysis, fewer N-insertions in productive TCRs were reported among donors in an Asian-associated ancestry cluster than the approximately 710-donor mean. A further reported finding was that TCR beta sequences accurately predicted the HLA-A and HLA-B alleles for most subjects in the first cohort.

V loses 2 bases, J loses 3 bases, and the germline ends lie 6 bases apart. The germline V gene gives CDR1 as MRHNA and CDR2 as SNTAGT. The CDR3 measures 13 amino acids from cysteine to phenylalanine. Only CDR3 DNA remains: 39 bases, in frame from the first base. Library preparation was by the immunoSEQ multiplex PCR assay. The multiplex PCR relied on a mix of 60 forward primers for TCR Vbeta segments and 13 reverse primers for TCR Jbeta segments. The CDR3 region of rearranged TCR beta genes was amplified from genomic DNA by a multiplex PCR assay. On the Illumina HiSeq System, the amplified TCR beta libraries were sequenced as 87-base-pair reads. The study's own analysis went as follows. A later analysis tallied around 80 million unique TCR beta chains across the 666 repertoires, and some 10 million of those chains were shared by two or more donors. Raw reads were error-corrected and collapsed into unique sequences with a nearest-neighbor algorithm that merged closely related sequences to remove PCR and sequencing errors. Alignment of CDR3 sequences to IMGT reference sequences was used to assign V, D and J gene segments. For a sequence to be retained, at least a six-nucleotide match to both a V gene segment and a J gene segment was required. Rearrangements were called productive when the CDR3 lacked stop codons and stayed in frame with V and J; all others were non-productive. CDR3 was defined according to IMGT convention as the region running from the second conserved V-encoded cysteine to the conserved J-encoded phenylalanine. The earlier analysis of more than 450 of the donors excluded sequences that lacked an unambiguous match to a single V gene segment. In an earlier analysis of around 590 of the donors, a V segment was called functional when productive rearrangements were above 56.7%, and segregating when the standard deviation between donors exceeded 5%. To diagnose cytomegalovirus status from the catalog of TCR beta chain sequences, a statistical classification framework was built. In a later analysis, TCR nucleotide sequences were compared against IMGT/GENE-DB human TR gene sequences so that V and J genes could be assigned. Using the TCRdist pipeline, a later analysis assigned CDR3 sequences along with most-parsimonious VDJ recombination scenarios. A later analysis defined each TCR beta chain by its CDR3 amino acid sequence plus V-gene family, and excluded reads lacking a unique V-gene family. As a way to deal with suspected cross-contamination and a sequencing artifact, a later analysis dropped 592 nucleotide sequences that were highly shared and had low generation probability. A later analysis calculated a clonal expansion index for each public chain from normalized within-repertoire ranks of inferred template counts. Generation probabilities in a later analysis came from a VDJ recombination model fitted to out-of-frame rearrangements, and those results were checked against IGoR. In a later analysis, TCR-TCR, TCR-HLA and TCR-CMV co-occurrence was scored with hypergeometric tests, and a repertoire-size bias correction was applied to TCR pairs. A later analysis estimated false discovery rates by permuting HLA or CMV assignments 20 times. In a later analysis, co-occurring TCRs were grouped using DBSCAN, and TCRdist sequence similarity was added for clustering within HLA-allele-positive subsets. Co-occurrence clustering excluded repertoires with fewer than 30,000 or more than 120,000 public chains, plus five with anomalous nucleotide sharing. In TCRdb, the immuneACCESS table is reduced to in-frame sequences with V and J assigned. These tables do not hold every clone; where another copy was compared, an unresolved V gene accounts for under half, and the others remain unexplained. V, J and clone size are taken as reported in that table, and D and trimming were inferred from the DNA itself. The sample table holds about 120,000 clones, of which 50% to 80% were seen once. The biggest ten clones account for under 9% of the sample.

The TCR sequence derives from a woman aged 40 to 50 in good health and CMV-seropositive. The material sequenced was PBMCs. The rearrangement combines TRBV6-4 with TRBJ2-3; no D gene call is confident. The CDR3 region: CASSDPGTDTQYF. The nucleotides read TGTGCCAGCAGTGACCCCGGGACAGATACGCAGTATTTT.